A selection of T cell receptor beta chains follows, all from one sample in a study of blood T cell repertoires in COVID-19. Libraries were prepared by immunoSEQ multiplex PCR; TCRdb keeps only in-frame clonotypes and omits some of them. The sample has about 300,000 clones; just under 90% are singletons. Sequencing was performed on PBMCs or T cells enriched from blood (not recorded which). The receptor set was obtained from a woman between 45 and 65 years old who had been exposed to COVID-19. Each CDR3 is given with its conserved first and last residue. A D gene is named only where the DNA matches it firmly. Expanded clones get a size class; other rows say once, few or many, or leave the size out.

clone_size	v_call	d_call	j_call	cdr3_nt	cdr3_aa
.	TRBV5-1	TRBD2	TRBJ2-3	TGCGCCAGCAGCTCCGGACTAGCGGGGGTTTGGACAGATACGCAGTATTTT	CASSSGLAGVWTDTQYF
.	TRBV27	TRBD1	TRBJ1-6	TGTGCCAGCAGTTACCGACGGACAGGGAATTCACCCCTCCACTTT	CASSYRRTGNSPLHF
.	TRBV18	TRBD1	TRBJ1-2	TGTGCCAGCTCACCAGCGACAGGGGAAGCCACCTTC	CASSPATGEATF
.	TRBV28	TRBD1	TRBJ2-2	TGTGCCAGCAGTCCAGGAGGACAGGGGGTATCCGGGGAGCTGTTTTTT	CASSPGGQGVSGELFF
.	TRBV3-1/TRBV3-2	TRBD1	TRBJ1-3	TGTGCCAGCAGCCAAGAACGGACAGGTGGAAACACCATATATTTT	CASSQERTGGNTIYF
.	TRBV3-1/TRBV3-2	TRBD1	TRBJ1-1	TGTGCCAGCAGCCAACCGGACAGGAGCTCAGAAGCTTTCTTT	CASSQPDRSSEAFF
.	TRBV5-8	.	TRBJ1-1	TGTGCCAGCAGCTTGATTATTACGGGAATTGAAGCTTTCTTT	CASSLIITGIEAFF
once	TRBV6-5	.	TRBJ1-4	TGTGCCAGCCGGTGGACGGCGGGCGAAAAACTGTTTTTT	CASRWTAGEKLFF
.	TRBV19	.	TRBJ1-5	TGTGCCAGTAGTTTCTTCGGACAGCCAGATCAGCCCCAGCATTTT	CASSFFGQPDQPQHF
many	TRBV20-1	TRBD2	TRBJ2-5	TGCAGTGCTAGTCCCGTGTTACTCGGGGGGTTGGAGACCCAGTACTTC	CSASPVLLGGLETQYF
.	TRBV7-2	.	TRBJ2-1	TGTGCCAGCAGCTCAACCTGGCAGTATTACAATGAGCAGTTCTTC	CASSSTWQYYNEQFF
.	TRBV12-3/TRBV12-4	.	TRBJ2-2	TGTGCCAGCAGTTTGGACTTCACCGGGGAGCTGTTTTTT	CASSLDFTGELFF
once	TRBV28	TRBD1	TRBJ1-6	TGTGCCAGCAGCCCATCCAGGGGGGCCTATAATTCACCCCTCCACTTT	CASSPSRGAYNSPLHF
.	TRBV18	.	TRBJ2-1	TGTGCCAGCTCACCCGTTCATGAGCAGTTCTTC	CASSPVHEQFF
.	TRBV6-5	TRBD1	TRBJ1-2	TGTGCCAGCAGTTACCGAGCCGACAGGGTCGATGGCTACACCTTC	CASSYRADRVDGYTF
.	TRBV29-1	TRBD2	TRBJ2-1	TGCAGCGTTTATAGCGGGAGCCCCTACAATGAGCAGTTCTTC	CSVYSGSPYNEQFF
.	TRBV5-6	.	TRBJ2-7	TGTGCCAGCAGCTCCCAGGGGTCTCAGAGGGCAGCATACTACGAGCAGTACTTC	CASSSQGSQRAAYYEQYF
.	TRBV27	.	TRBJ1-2	TGTGCCAGCAGTTTAAGTGGGATGCGGGGCTATGGCTACACCTTC	CASSLSGMRGYGYTF
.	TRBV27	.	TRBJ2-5	TGTGCCAGCAGAAGCTACAGGGGAGGCCAAGAGACCCAGTACTTC	CASRSYRGGQETQYF
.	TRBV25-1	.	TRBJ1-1	TGTGCCAGCAGTGGTGACAGGAACACTGAAGCTTTCTTT	CASSGDRNTEAFF